This passage covers 16 T cell receptor beta chains from one sample sequenced in a study of breast tumors, draining lymph nodes, adjacent tissues. Each CDR3 protein is one row after TCRdb ran MiXCR on the multiplex PCR reads. The repertoire consists of about 120,000 distinct CDR3 sequences, with less than 20% occurring once and the leading ten covering under 4.5%. Breast cancer patients provided tissue from their axillary draining lymph nodes. The sequencing input was axillary lymph node tissue. Every receptor here comes from a female donor with breast cancer. Some clones in this sample may be carry-over from other donors' samples.

A note on this clonotype: A read error is possible here, since a much larger clone lies one base away. The V and J genes are TRBV30 and TRBJ2-7; 8 bases line up with TRBD2. The germline V gene has CDR1 GTSNPN and CDR2 SVGIG (reference sequence). This CDR3 has 13 residues. J gave up 2 bases and V 8 bases, and 8 bases lay outside the gene matches. Here the CDR3 reads CAGVAGTTYEQYF. DNA of the CDR3: TGTGCCGGAGTAGCGGGAACTACCTACGAGCAGTACTTC.

The table lists this clonotype with many counts. The chain has TRBV20-1 and TRBJ2-1; D unclear. V was trimmed by 6 bases and J by 4 bases, leaving 7 bases between them. Germline loops: CDR1 DFQATT, CDR2 SNEGSKA (reference sequence). CDR3 length equals 11 residues. The CDR3 DNA reads TGCAGTGCCCCTATATACAATGAGCAGTTCTTC. It yields the protein CSAPIYNEQFF.

This clonotype was observed at least ten times. This rearrangement joins TRBV5-1 to TRBJ2-2; D unresolved. Trimming removed 3 bases from V and 2 bases from J, with 14 bases in between. This CDR3 has 16 residues. From germline, CDR1 is SGHRS and CDR2 YFSETQ. For the CDR3, the DNA is TGCGCCAGCAGCTCTACACGCTTTGGAAACACCGGGGAGCTGTTTTTT. It yields the protein CASSSTRFGNTGELFF.

Points on this clonotype: This may come from a read error, since a much larger clone is one base off. The chain employs TRBV2 and TRBJ2-3; D is perhaps TRBD1 or TRBD2 (5 bases each). Germline V gene lookup returns CDR1 SNHLY and CDR2 FYNNEI. Trimming pared 6 bases from V and 5 bases from J, leaving 9 bases between. The CDR3 contains 12 residues. The CDR3: CASRGVIDTQYF. The CDR3 bases are TGTGCCAGCAGGGGGGTAATAGATACGCAGTATTTT.

This clonotype was picked up many times. The rearrangement links TRBV6-1 to TRBJ2-2, with D perhaps TRBD1 (5 bases). V dropped 5 bases and J dropped 3 bases, with 16 bases sitting between them. This CDR3 spans 16 amino acids. Germline values: CDR1 MNHNS, CDR2 SASEGT. CDR3 amino acids: CASSRQGVVDTGELFF. The DNA for the CDR3 is TGTGCCAGCAGTCGCCAGGGTGTTGTAGACACCGGGGAGCTGTTTTTT.

This clonotype has only one observation. A much larger clonotype is one base distant, so this may be a read error. The chain is built from TRBV5-5 and TRBJ1-4, with D perhaps matching TRBD1 (6 bases). The CDR3 is 15 amino acids. CDR1 and CDR2 (germline): SGHKS, YYEKEE (reference sequence). The CDR3 nucleotides are TGTGCCAGCTGCTTAGGGGGTAGGGGAGAAGAAAAACTGTTTTTT. Translation: CASCLGGRGEEKLFF.

This clonotype occurred many times. The chain joins TRBV4-1 to TRBJ2-7; D could derive from TRBD1 or TRBD2 (5 bases each). Germline lookup yields CDR1 MGHRA and CDR2 YSYEKL. The CDR3 is 15 residues long. Trimming stripped 1 base from V and 2 bases from J, with 12 bases between. CDR3 nucleotides: TGCGCCAGCAGCCAAGTGAGGGGCCTCGCCTACGAGCAGTACTTC. Protein product: CASSQVRGLAYEQYF.

On this clonotype itself: Possible read error: a much larger clone is one base away. This chain joins TRBV19 and TRBJ1-3; D gene unclear. There are 13 residues in the CDR3. Germline V gene data show CDR1 as LNHDA and CDR2 as SQIVND (reference sequence). The CDR3 sequence is CASSISPGKTIYF. The CDR3, as DNA: TGTGCCAGTAGTATCTCGCCTGGAAAGACCATATATTTT.

Only one count was recorded for this clonotype. The V call is TRBV20-1, the J call TRBJ1-1; 8 bases match TRBD1. Germline CDR1 reads DFQATT; CDR2 reads SNEGSKA (reference sequence). J was trimmed by 5 bases and V by 8 bases; bases with no gene match: 13. There are 14 residues in the CDR3. This CDR3 reads CSTGGGTFNTEAFF. The DNA of the CDR3 is TGCAGTACAGGGGGGGGGACTTTTAATACTGAAGCTTTCTTT.

This clonotype was recorded at least ten times. The gene calls are TRBV10-1 and TRBJ2-2; 9 bases align to TRBD2. The CDR3 has 16 amino acids. The ends lost 1 base at V and 5 bases at J; junction bases unmatched: 5. The V gene's germline CDR1 is WNHNN and CDR2 SYGVQD (reference sequence). The CDR3 sequence is CASSEFGGGATGELFF. The CDR3 DNA reads TGCGCCAGCAGTGAGTTCGGCGGGGGGGCAACCGGGGAGCTGTTTTTT.

This clonotype has at least ten counts. The CDR3 nucleotides are TGTGCCTGTCCTCAGGGACAGGGGTCGGAGACCCAGTACTTC. Its protein is CACPQGQGSETQYF. The chain links TRBV24-1 to TRBJ2-5; 10 positions agree with TRBD1. Per germline, CDR1 KGHDR and CDR2 SFDVKD. This CDR3 is built from 14 residues. The junction had 11 bases not matched to a gene; V was cut back by 12 bases and J by 5 bases.

The J gene is TRBJ1-2, the V gene TRBV19; 8 positions agree with TRBD1. Germline V CDR1 and CDR2: LNHDA, SQIVND (reference sequence). The CDR3 totals 11 residues. Trimming cost V 7 bases and J 7 bases; bases outside gene matches: 2. CDR3 sequence: CASTGGSGYTF. CDR3 sequence (DNA): TGTGCCAGTACAGGGGGCAGTGGCTACACCTTC.

Many counts were recorded for this clonotype. The chain employs TRBV4-2 and TRBJ1-6; weak D call: TRBD1 (5 bases). Looked up from germline, CDR1 is LGHNA and CDR2 is YNFKEQ. Trimming took 5 bases from V and 5 from J, leaving 13 bases between them. The CDR3 consists of 15 residues. The CDR3 loop is CASSDRGFNNSPLHF. CDR3 DNA sequence: TGTGCCAGCAGCGATCGGGGGTTCAATAATTCACCCCTCCACTTT.

This clonotype was observed many times. The V gene is TRBV4-2, the J gene TRBJ1-4; a weak D match, TRBD1 (5 bases). The CDR3 extends over 15 amino acids. Germline CDR1 LGHNA, CDR2 YNFKEQ. Between the trimmed V and J ends, which lost 3 bases and 6 bases, there was a span of 14 bases. The CDR3 DNA reads as TGTGCCAGCAGCCAGGCGGGGACGGTTCATGAAAAACTGTTTTTT. Protein product: CASSQAGTVHEKLFF.

This clonotype was detected ten times or more. The chain combines TRBV3-1 with TRBJ1-6, with 9 bases identical to TRBD1. V trimming: 5 bases; J trimming: 7 bases; junction bases outside the gene matches: 12. The length of the CDR3 is 17 residues. Germline V lookup: CDR1 LGHDT, CDR2 YNNKEL (reference sequence). The CDR3 sequence: CASSYDTGGPPNSPLHF. In DNA form, the CDR3 reads TGTGCCAGCAGCTATGATACAGGGGGCCCGCCGAATTCACCCCTCCACTTT.

In this sample, this clonotype turned up many times. The J gene is TRBJ1-4, the V gene TRBV12-3 or TRBV12-4; weak D call: TRBD1 (5 bases). Trimming removed 3 bases from V and 3 bases from J, with 8 bases in between. The CDR3 contains 14 residues. CDR3 region: CASSFQGANEKLFF. DNA of the CDR3: TGTGCCAGCAGTTTTCAGGGCGCTAATGAAAAACTGTTTTTT.